Listed below are T cell receptor beta chains from one sample, sequenced in a study of T cells in Graves' hyperthyroidism and ophthalmopathy. TCRdb reanalysed the multiplex PCR reads using MiXCR and keeps one entry per CDR3 protein. The data hold approximately 490,000 distinct CDR3 sequences, with under 25% observed a single time. The sequencing sample was made of blood. The receptor set was obtained from a woman aged 70-85 years with Graves' ophthalmopathy. The CDR3 runs from the conserved cysteine through the conserved F or W. Fields, in order: clone size, D gene, V gene, CDR3 length, J gene, CDR3 DNA, CDR3 protein. D genes are given only for firm matches. Size is omitted from some rows. Given values are once, few, many or a class for expanded clones.

-	TRBD1	TRBV2	17	TRBJ2-3	TGTGCCAGGGGGGACAGTCTCGAACGGTCTAGCACAGATACGCAGTATTTT	CARGDSLERSSTDTQYF
-	-	TRBV6-1	15	TRBJ1-1	TGTGCCAGCAGTTCACCCAGCGGGGAGAACACTGAAGCTTTCTTT	CASSSPSGENTEAFF
few	TRBD1	TRBV5-1	14	TRBJ2-3	TGCGCCAGCAGTCGGGACAGGGGGCAAGATACGCAGTATTTT	CASSRDRGQDTQYF
few	TRBD2	TRBV24-1	16	TRBJ2-1	TGTGCCACCAGTGGCGGGACTAGCGGGAGACTCAATGAGCAGTTCTTC	CATSGGTSGRLNEQFF
many	TRBD2	TRBV28	14	TRBJ2-7	TGTGCCGGACAAACTAGCGGGAGCTCGGGAGAGCAGTACTTC	CAGQTSGSSGEQYF
-	TRBD2	TRBV20-1	14	TRBJ2-3	TGCAGTGCTAGTACTAGCGGGAGGGCAGATACGCAGTATTTT	CSASTSGRADTQYF
-	TRBD1	TRBV19	16	TRBJ1-1	TGTGCCAGTAGGAAACGGGCGACAGGGGAATGGACTGAAGCTTTCTTT	CASRKRATGEWTEAFF
few	-	TRBV7-6	15	TRBJ1-6	TGTGCCAGCAGCTTAATACAGGGATCAAGTTCACCCCTCCACTTT	CASSLIQGSSSPLHF
-	-	TRBV2	14	TRBJ2-3	TGTGCCACCCGGGACTCTCAAGCCACAGATACGCAGTATTTT	CATRDSQATDTQYF
-	-	TRBV5-1	16	TRBJ2-7	TGCGCCAGCAGCCCCCTAGGGGGAGTGAAATCCTACGAGCAGTACTTC	CASSPLGGVKSYEQYF
-	TRBD1	TRBV27	16	TRBJ2-1	TGTGCCAGCAGCCCTACAGGGGGCGATATCTACAATGAGCAGTTCTTC	CASSPTGGDIYNEQFF
-	-	TRBV6-5	15	TRBJ2-5	TGTGCCAGCAGTTACTGGGGAGGTCGTGGAGAGACCCAGTACTTC	CASSYWGGRGETQYF
many	TRBD1	TRBV28	17	TRBJ2-7	TGTGCCAGCAGTTTAAGTCCATCGGGACAGGGCACCTACGAGCAGTACTTC	CASSLSPSGQGTYEQYF
-	TRBD1	TRBV10-3	17	TRBJ2-5	TGTGCCACCCAGTACGGACAGGGGGCGGTTTCTGGAGAGACCCAGTACTTC	CATQYGQGAVSGETQYF
-	TRBD1	TRBV3-1	17	TRBJ1-2	TGTGCCAGCAGCCAAGATTGGTCGGGACAGGGTTCATCTGGCTACACCTTC	CASSQDWSGQGSSGYTF
many	-	TRBV18	13	TRBJ1-1	TGTGCCAGCTCACCAATTCGGGCACCGGAAGCTTTCTTT	CASSPIRAPEAFF
many	-	TRBV2	17	TRBJ2-7	TGTGCCAGCAGTGAAGTGGCAGGGGTTTGGATGTACTACGAGCAGTACTTC	CASSEVAGVWMYYEQYF
-	TRBD2	TRBV6-2/TRBV6-3	13	TRBJ2-7	TGTGCCAGCAGAATAGCGGGAGTCTACGAGCAGTACTTC	CASRIAGVYEQYF
few	TRBD1	TRBV27	16	TRBJ2-1	TGTGCCAGCAGTTTTCTTCGGACAGGGGGTTTAAATGAGCAGTTCTTC	CASSFLRTGGLNEQFF
-	TRBD2	TRBV5-1	17	TRBJ2-1	TGCGCCAGCAGCTTGGCTGTTGGAGCGGGAGCCTACAATGAGCAGTTCTTC	CASSLAVGAGAYNEQFF
few	-	TRBV12-3/TRBV12-4	12	TRBJ2-5	TGTGCCAGCAGAACAGGGCTGGAGACCCAGTACTTC	CASRTGLETQYF
many	-	TRBV19	13	TRBJ2-2	TGTGCCAGTAGCGGGCTGAACACCGGGGAGCTGTTTTTT	CASSGLNTGELFF
few	TRBD2	TRBV20-1	15	TRBJ2-3	TGCAGTGCTACCCGTACTAGCGACTACACAGATACGCAGTATTTT	CSATRTSDYTDTQYF
few	TRBD2	TRBV7-8	18	TRBJ2-3	TGTGCCAGCAGCTTCACCCTCGGCACTAGCGGGAGGGGAGATACGCAGTATTTT	CASSFTLGTSGRGDTQYF
few	-	TRBV29-1	13	TRBJ2-3	TGCAGCGTTTCTGGCGCGGGGTCAGATACGCAGTATTTT	CSVSGAGSDTQYF
-	-	TRBV20-1	12	TRBJ2-7	TGCAGTGCTCCCATAAGCAGGGACGAGCAGTACTTC	CSAPISRDEQYF
-	TRBD2	TRBV9	16	TRBJ2-3	TGTGCCAGCAGCGTAGGGTTAGCGGGAGGGGGAGATACGCAGTATTTT	CASSVGLAGGGDTQYF
many	TRBD1	TRBV29-1	15	TRBJ1-1	TGCAGCGTGGTCCCGGGACAGGGGATGAACACTGAAGCTTTCTTT	CSVVPGQGMNTEAFF
-	TRBD2	TRBV9	14	TRBJ2-7	TGTGCCAGCAGCGTAGATGGACTAGCGGGGGAGCAGTACTTC	CASSVDGLAGEQYF
-	TRBD2	TRBV7-2	15	TRBJ2-7	TGTGCCAGCAGCTTAGCTAGCGGGAGCGCACACGAGCAGTACTTC	CASSLASGSAHEQYF
many	TRBD2	TRBV11-2	15	TRBJ2-2	TGTGCCAGCAGCTTTAGCGGGACCCTCGCTGGGGAGCTGTTTTTT	CASSFSGTLAGELFF
-	TRBD2	TRBV11-2	15	TRBJ2-2	TGTGCCAGCAAGGGACTAGCGGTACACACCGGGGAGCTGTTTTTT	CASKGLAVHTGELFF
-	-	TRBV12-5	18	TRBJ2-7	TGTGCTAGTGGTTTGGTAGTCCAAGGCCCGGAGGGCATCTACGAGCAGTACTTC	CASGLVVQGPEGIYEQYF
-	TRBD1	TRBV6-1	15	TRBJ2-2	TGTGCCAGCAGGAAACAGGGGGCCGACACCGGGGAGCTGTTTTTT	CASRKQGADTGELFF
few	TRBD1	TRBV6-2/TRBV6-3	16	TRBJ2-2	TGTGCCAGCAGACCCCTGGGACAGGGAGAGGCCGGGGAGCTGTTTTTT	CASRPLGQGEAGELFF
few	-	TRBV7-3	13	TRBJ2-7	TGTGCCAGCAGCTTATACCCTCGAAGTGAGCAGTACTTC	CASSLYPRSEQYF
-	-	TRBV9	13	TRBJ2-3	TGTGCCAGCAGCGTAGATCGAGCAGATACGCAGTATTTT	CASSVDRADTQYF
many	TRBD2	TRBV27	16	TRBJ2-2	TGTGCCAGCAGCAAACTAGCGGGAGGGGGCACCGGGGAGCTGTTTTTT	CASSKLAGGGTGELFF
-	TRBD1	TRBV28	17	TRBJ1-1	TGTGCCAGCAGGTCCGGGACAGGGGGCCTTTTTTACACTGAAGCTTTCTTT	CASRSGTGGLFYTEAFF
-	TRBD1	TRBV27	16	TRBJ1-1	TGTGCCAGCAGTTTCATTCGTGGGACAGGGAACACTGAAGCTTTCTTT	CASSFIRGTGNTEAFF
few	TRBD1	TRBV29-1	12	TRBJ2-1	TGCAGCGTTGTCAGGGGGTATGATGAGCAGTTCTTC	CSVVRGYDEQFF